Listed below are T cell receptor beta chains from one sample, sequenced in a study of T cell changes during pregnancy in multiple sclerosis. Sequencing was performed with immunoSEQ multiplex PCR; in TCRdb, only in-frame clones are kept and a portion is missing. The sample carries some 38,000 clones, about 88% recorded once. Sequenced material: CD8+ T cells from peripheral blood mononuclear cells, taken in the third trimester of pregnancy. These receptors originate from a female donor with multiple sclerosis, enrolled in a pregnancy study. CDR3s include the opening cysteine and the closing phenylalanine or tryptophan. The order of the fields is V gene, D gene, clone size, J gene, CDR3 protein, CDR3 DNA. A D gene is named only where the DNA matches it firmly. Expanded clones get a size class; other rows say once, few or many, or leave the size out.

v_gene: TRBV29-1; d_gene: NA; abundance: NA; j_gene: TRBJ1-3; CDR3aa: CSVEDKLNGNTIYF; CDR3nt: TGCAGCGTTGAAGATAAGCTGAACGGAAACACCATATATTTT
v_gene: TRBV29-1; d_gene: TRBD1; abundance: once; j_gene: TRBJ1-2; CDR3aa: CSVATGGATGYTF; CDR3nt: TGCAGCGTGGCGACAGGGGGCGCGACAGGCTACACCTTC
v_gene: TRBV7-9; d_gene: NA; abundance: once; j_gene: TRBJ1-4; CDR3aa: CASSPDGGAGEKLFF; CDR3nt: TGTGCCAGCAGCCCTGATGGGGGGGCTGGTGAAAAACTGTTTTTT
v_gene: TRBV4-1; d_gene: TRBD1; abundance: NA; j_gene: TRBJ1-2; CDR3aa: CASSLGTGAGYGYTF; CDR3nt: TGCGCCAGCAGCCTCGGGACAGGCGCTGGGTATGGCTACACCTTC
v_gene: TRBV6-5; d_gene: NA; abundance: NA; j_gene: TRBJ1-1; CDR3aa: CASSYPEGDTEAFF; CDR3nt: TGTGCCAGCAGTTACCCCGAAGGAGACACTGAAGCTTTCTTT
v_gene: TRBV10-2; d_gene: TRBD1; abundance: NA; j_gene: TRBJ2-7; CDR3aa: CASKGPRQGINEQYF; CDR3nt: TGCGCCAGCAAAGGTCCGAGACAGGGTATCAACGAGCAGTACTTC
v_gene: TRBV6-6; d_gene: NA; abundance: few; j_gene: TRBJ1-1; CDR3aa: CASSYAYPSTEAFF; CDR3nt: TGTGCCAGCAGTTACGCCTACCCATCCACTGAAGCTTTCTTT
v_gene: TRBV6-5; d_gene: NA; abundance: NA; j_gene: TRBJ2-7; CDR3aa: CASSYTGSTYEQYF; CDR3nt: TGTGCCAGCAGTTACACCGGGTCTACCTACGAGCAGTACTTC
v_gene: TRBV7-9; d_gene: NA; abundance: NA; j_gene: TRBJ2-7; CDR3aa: CASSLYYEQYF; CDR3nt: TGTGCCAGCAGCCTTTACTACGAGCAGTACTTC
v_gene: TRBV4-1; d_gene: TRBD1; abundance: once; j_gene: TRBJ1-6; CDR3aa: CASSQGRDRSYNSPLHF; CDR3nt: TGCGCCAGCAGCCAAGGCCGGGACAGGTCTTATAATTCACCCCTCCACTTT
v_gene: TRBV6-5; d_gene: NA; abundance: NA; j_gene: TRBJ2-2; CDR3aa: CASSLTGENTGELFF; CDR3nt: TGTGCCAGCAGTTTAACGGGGGAGAACACCGGGGAGCTGTTTTTT
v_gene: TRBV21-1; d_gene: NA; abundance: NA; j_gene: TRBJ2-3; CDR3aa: CASSKIAGGRLRSAHTQYF; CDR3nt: TGTGCCAGCAGCAAAATAGCGGGGGGCCGCTTGAGGTCTGCGCATACGCAGTATTTT
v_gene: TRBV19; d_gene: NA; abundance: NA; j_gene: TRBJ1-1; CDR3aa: CASSISSSNTEAFF; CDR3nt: TGTGCCAGTAGTATATCGAGTTCGAACACTGAAGCTTTCTTT
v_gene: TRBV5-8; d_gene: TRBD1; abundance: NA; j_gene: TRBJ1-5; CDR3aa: CASRGLSNQPQHF; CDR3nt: TGTGCATCAAGGGGGCTATCAAATCAGCCCCAGCATTTT
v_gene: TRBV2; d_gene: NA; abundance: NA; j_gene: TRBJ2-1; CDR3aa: CASSPELSVLRDNEQFF; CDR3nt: TGTGCCAGCAGTCCCGAACTAAGCGTACTCCGGGACAATGAGCAGTTCTTC
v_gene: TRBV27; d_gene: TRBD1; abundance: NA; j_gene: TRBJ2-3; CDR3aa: CASRTGTGLPDTQYF; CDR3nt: TGTGCCTCGAGGACCGGGACAGGGCTCCCAGATACGCAGTATTTT
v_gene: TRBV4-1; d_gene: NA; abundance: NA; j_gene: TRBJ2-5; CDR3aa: CASSPRAGGSKETQYF; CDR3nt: TGCGCCAGCAGCCCTCGGGCCGGGGGTTCCAAAGAGACCCAGTACTTC
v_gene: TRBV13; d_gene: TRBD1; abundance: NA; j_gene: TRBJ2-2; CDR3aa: CASGQGYTGELFF; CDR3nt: TGTGCCAGTGGACAGGGGTACACCGGGGAGCTGTTTTTT
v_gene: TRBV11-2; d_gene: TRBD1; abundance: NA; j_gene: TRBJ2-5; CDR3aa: CASSLTGFAETQYF; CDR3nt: TGTGCCAGCAGCTTGACAGGGTTTGCAGAGACCCAGTACTTC
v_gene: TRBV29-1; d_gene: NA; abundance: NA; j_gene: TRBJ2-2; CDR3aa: CSASIAGELFF; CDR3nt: TGCAGCGCATCCATAGCCGGGGAGCTGTTTTTT
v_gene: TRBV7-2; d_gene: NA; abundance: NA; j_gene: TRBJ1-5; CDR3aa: CASSGSWGWGNQPQHF; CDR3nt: TGTGCCAGCAGCGGTTCTTGGGGCTGGGGCAATCAGCCCCAGCATTTT
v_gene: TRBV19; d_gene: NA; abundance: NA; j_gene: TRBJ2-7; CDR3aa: CASSSGYEQYF; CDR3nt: TGTGCCAGTAGTTCGGGCTACGAGCAGTACTTC
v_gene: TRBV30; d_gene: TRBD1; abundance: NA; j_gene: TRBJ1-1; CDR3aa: CAWSLYRGFTEAFF; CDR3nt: TGTGCCTGGAGTCTTTACAGGGGGTTCACTGAAGCTTTCTTT
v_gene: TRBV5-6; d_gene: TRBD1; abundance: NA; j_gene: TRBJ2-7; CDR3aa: CASSLGTGPEQYF; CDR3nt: TGTGCCAGCAGCCTCGGGACAGGTCCGGAGCAGTACTTC
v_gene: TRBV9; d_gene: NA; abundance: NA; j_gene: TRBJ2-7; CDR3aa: CASSVGDFLDEQYF; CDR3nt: TGTGCCAGCAGCGTAGGGGACTTCTTAGACGAGCAGTACTTC
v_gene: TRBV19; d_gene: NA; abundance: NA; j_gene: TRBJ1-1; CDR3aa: CASSHAGGWTEAFF; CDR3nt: TGTGCCAGTAGTCACGCGGGGGGCTGGACTGAAGCTTTCTTT
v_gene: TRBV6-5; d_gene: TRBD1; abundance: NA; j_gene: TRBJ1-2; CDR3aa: CASTPGQGRNYGYTF; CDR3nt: TGTGCCAGCACCCCTGGACAGGGTAGGAACTATGGCTACACCTTC
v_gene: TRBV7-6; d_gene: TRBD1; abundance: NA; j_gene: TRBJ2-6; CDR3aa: CASSPRTGDGANVLTF; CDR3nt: TGTGCCAGCAGCCCGAGGACAGGGGACGGGGCCAACGTCCTGACTTTC
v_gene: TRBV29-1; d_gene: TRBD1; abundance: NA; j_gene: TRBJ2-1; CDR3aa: CSVDPRDRGINEQFF; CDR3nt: TGCAGCGTTGACCCCCGGGACAGGGGTATCAATGAGCAGTTCTTC
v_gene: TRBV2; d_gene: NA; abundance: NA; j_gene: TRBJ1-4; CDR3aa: CASRVSHTDEKLFF; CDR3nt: TGTGCCAGCAGGGTTTCCCATACGGATGAAAAACTGTTTTTT
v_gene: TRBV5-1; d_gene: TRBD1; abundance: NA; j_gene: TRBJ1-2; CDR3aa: CASSTRDRSRGYTF; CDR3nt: TGCGCCAGCAGCACCCGGGACAGGAGCAGGGGCTACACCTTC
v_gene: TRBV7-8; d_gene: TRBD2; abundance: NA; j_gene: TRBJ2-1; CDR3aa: CASRFRGLAVHNEQFF; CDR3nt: TGTGCCAGCAGATTTAGAGGGCTAGCGGTGCACAATGAGCAGTTCTTC
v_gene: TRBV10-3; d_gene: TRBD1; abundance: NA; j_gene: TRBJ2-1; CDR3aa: CAIWTGGTYNEQFF; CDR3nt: TGTGCCATTTGGACAGGGGGAACCTACAATGAGCAGTTCTTC
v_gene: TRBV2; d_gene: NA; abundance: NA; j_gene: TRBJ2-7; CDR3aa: CASSEGLAPTYEQYF; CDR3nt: TGTGCCAGCAGTGAGGGCCTAGCGCCTACCTACGAGCAGTACTTC
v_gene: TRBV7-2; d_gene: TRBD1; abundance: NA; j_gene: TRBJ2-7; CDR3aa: CASSLGDSGYEQYF; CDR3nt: TGTGCCAGCAGCTTAGGGGACAGCGGTTACGAGCAGTACTTC
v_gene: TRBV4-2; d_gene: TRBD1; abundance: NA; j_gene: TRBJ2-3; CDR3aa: CASSLNGEGQGYDTQYF; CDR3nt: TGTGCCAGCAGCCTTAATGGGGAGGGACAGGGGTATGATACGCAGTATTTT
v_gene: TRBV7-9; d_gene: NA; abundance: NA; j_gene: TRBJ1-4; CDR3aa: CASSQTSWAEKLFF; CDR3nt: TGTGCCAGCAGCCAAACGAGCTGGGCTGAAAAACTGTTTTTT
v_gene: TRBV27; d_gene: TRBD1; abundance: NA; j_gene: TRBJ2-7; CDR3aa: CASSQRQGANEQYF; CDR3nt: TGTGCCAGCAGTCAAAGACAGGGCGCAAACGAGCAGTACTTC
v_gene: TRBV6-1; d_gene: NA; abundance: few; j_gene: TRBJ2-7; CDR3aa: CASSEAGTSYEQYF; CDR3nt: TGTGCCAGCAGTGAAGCCGGGACATCCTACGAGCAGTACTTC
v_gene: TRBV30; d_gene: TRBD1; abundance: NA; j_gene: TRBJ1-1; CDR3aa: CACQPGTDPSTEAFF; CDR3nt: TGTGCCTGCCAGCCCGGGACAGATCCTTCCACTGAAGCTTTCTTT
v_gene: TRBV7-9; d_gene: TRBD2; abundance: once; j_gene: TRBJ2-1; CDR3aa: CASSLGAGGPNEQFF; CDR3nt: TGTGCCAGCAGCTTAGGAGCGGGGGGGCCGAATGAGCAGTTCTTC
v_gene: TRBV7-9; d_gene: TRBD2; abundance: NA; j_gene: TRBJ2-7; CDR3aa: CASSPALAGHPTYEQYF; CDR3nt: TGTGCCAGCAGCCCGGCCCTAGCGGGGCACCCTACCTACGAGCAGTACTTC
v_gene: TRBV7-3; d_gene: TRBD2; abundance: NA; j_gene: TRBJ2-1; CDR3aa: CASSLIAGGYNEQFF; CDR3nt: TGTGCCAGCAGCCTAATAGCGGGGGGGTACAATGAGCAGTTCTTC